This T cell receptor (beta chain) was identified in a study of T cell responses to AZD1222 COVID-19 vaccine (dated by TCRdb to about 2021). At the level of the whole study: A total of 233 trial participants underwent TCR sequencing, of whom about 200 had received two doses of AZD1222 and 26 had received two doses of the MenACWY control vaccine. Trial participants were enrolled by age into subgroups of 18-55, 56-69 and 70-plus years, and 148, 28 and 57 TCR-sequenced participants, respectively, were included in these subgroups.

The full study reports these points: Most participants were white British and females outnumbered males, and the authors suggested that clonal diversity may have been underestimated. The whole spike protein was spanned by vaccine-associated CD4 TCRs, and dominant responses were seen in regions 160-218 and 743-854. In the small 56-69-year group, the increase in depth fell short of significance, most likely because of low power. A significant rise in spike-specific TCR breadth and depth was observed after two AZD1222 doses relative to day 0 and relative to MenACWY recipients. Nearly half of unique spike-specific TCRs reportedly recognized epitopes outside regions mutated in the B.1.351 and B.1.1.7 variants. Conclusions about previously exposed vaccinees were limited because only six or seven AZD1222 recipients were SARS-CoV-2 seropositive at baseline. Because no samples from the day 14 peak response were available, repertoires could be characterized only after the peak T cell response.

Germline trimming: 5 bases from V, 0 bases from J; junction bases outside gene matches: 3. From the cysteine through the phenylalanine, the CDR3 covers 15 amino acids. Of the read, only the CDR3 DNA is kept; its 45 bases are in frame from base 1. Looking up the germline V gene yields CDR1 MNHEY and CDR2 SVGAGI. About this clone itself: There is no known antigen for this receptor. Within one base of it there is no much larger clone, and no base qualities were kept.

The CDR3 regions of human TCRbeta chains were analyzed by immunosequencing. The paper's processing steps were these. Repertoire TCRs were matched against a reference library of SARS-CoV-2-specific TCRs generated with the MIRA antigen-specificity platform. Breadth was defined as the fraction of unique TCRs that were SARS-CoV-2-associated, and depth was defined as the fraction of total T cells that were SARS-CoV-2-associated. Using the MIRA data, every spike-specific TCR was mapped to the spike region that the TCR reacted to and assigned to either a CD4 or a CD8 class. Log10-transformed breadth and depth values were compared by one-way ANOVA with Sidak's multiple comparisons tests. The table was pulled from immuneACCESS by TCRdb, which kept in-frame rearrangements only. Such tables lose some clones; where checked, under half of the loss comes from unresolved V genes, and the rest has no known cause. The V and J calls and clone size come from that table; D and trimming were worked out from the DNA. The sample table records about 94,000 clones; about 85% of these occur just once. 4.5% of the sample is in the top ten clones.

Per the publication, the time point label means: about 28 days (+/-7) after the second vaccine dose. AZD1222 recipients given second doses at about 4 weeks or at about 12 weeks were pooled, since spike-specific TCR depth and breadth were not found to differ between the two schedules. Vaccinee samples came from UK trials COV001 and COV002, including a single-blind randomized controlled phase 2/3 trial of AZD1222 (ChAdOx1 nCoV-19) in healthy adults. For TCRbeta chain sequencing, PBMC samples from trial participants were taken at day 0 and at day 28 after the second dose. This receptor chain uses TRBV6-5 and TRBJ1-4; 7 middle bases align to TRBD1. Sequenced material: peripheral blood, taken 28 days after the second AZD1222 dose. This clonotype originated in an adult who received the AZD1222 COVID-19 vaccine. The CDR3 here reads CASSTGTATNEKLFF. The base sequence is TGTGCCAGCAGTACCGGGACAGCAACTAATGAAAAACTGTTTTTT.